A selection of T cell receptor beta chains follows, all from one sample in a study of human T cells and chemical hapten exposure. Each CDR3 protein is one row after TCRdb ran MiXCR on the RACE reads. The data hold 25,000 to 35,000 distinct CDR3 sequences, with 5% to 6% observed a single time. Material: whole blood, obtained in connection with sensitization to the hapten diphenylcyclopropenone (DPC). These receptors originate from a man aged 30 to 45 with alopecia areata. Some clones in this sample may be carry-over from other donors' samples. Each CDR3 is given without its conserved first and last residue. Fields, in order: V gene, CDR3 protein.

V: TRBV29-1; CDR3: SAESGTSRTEAF
V: TRBV12-3/TRBV12-4; CDR3: ASTLGTGASYEQY
V: TRBV7-2; CDR3: ASSSSRLTGRANQETQY
V: TRBV29-1; CDR3: SVAVGRGDTQY
V: TRBV10-2; CDR3: ASSTGADIQY
V: TRBV11-3; CDR3: ASSKQALAF
V: TRBV6-2/TRBV6-3; CDR3: ASSPTRMNTEAF
V: TRBV30; CDR3: AWSRGPRDEQY
V: TRBV20-1; CDR3: SATRSVDSGNTIY
V: TRBV29-1; CDR3: SVQDSGSGTDTQY
V: TRBV3-1; CDR3: ASSDPNTLGQY
V: TRBV29-1; CDR3: SVEARSYGYT
V: TRBV11-2; CDR3: ASRRNGELFELF
V: TRBV7-3; CDR3: ASSSRAGDTQY
V: TRBV12-3/TRBV12-4; CDR3: ASSLMGQGVDGYT
V: TRBV7-3; CDR3: ASSPQGVNTEAF
V: TRBV27; CDR3: ASSLTGGANGYT
V: TRBV6-6; CDR3: ASSPRDRGWDTQY
V: TRBV5-5; CDR3: ASSPTVPFDTQY
V: TRBV7-9; CDR3: ASSLGQGVGNEQF
V: TRBV24-1; CDR3: ATSDGGQDNGQDNTDTQY
V: TRBV29-1; CDR3: SVNRASHQETQY
V: TRBV28; CDR3: ASTPGGPRTGELF
V: TRBV9; CDR3: ASSSGPGTVGDTQY
V: TRBV12-3/TRBV12-4; CDR3: ASSLTGTSMDTQY
V: TRBV4-3; CDR3: ASSQEAGAGEQY
V: TRBV12-3/TRBV12-4; CDR3: ASSPALGVTDTQY
V: TRBV6-5; CDR3: ASMGITSGANVLT
V: TRBV18; CDR3: ASSPPGTANQPQH
V: TRBV5-8; CDR3: ASSLFSSNQPQH
V: TRBV14; CDR3: ASSHITPGLAGGIYEQF
V: TRBV6-1; CDR3: ASSEDTQYEQY
V: TRBV13; CDR3: ASSLGEPLH
V: TRBV5-8; CDR3: ASSPLSGGGFTYNEQF
V: TRBV20-1; CDR3: SARGAGTGGGADTQY
V: TRBV30; CDR3: AWNHNSGNTIY
V: TRBV6-5; CDR3: ASSYRPSGGAGTGELF